This T cell receptor (beta chain) derives from a study of T cells in Graves' hyperthyroidism and ophthalmopathy. Between the trimmed V and J ends, which lost 2 bases and 2 bases, there was a span of 13 bases. Germline V CDR1 and CDR2: MNHNS, SASEGT. The CDR3 runs to 16 residues. Regarding the study as a whole: The model identified upcoming ophthalmopathy a median about 6.5 months ahead of onset. The authors' 13 V-J model separated ophthalmopathy from stable hyperthyroidism. Most thyroid clonotypes expanded above 0.001 appeared in blood too.

Under 3 months was the duration of disease in ophthalmopathy patients, who also had a Clinical Activity Score of at least 3 and a NOSPECS grade of at least 4. This clonotype showed up many times. The target antigen is unknown. TCR beta CDR3 regions were amplified from RNA. HTBI primers were employed in a first-round RT-PCR of the TCR CDR3. TCRdb used MiXCR to reprocess the multiplex PCR reads, holding one entry per CDR3 protein. The sample has hundreds of thousands of distinct CDR3 sequences; roughly an eighth are singletons. The TCR comes from a woman in her forties with Graves' ophthalmopathy. Sequenced material: blood. The chain is built from TRBV6-1 and TRBJ1-5; D remains ambiguous. CDR3 sequence reads: CASSERLVAGNQPQHF. The CDR3 nucleotides read TGTGCCAGCAGTGAAAGGTTGGTGGCGGGCAATCAGCCCCAGCATTTT.